Listed below are T cell receptor beta chains from one sample, sequenced in a study of neurological immune-mediated disorders. TCRdb re-called the 5' RACE reads through MiXCR, storing one row per CDR3 protein. The table shows under 100,000 distinct CDR3 sequences, with roughly 4.5% occurring only once. Sequenced: PBMCs. Source of these receptors: a woman aged 55-69 years with multiple sclerosis. Each CDR3 is given with its conserved first and last residue. A D gene is named only where the DNA matches it firmly. Size values are once, few and many counts, or a class for expanded clones, and some rows have none.

d_call j_call clone_size v_call cdr3_aa cdr3_nt
TRBD2 TRBJ2-3 many TRBV9 CASSVFLAGSSTDTQYF TGTGCCAGCAGCGTCTTCCTAGCGGGGTCTAGCACAGATACGCAGTATTTT
- TRBJ2-5 many TRBV6-6 CASSLLWVGQYF TGTGCCAGCAGCTTACTCTGGGTTGGCCAGTACTTC
- TRBJ2-7 many TRBV2 CASSEEVGTPGKYEQYF TGTGCCAGCAGTGAAGAGGTAGGGACACCGGGAAAATACGAGCAGTACTTC
- TRBJ2-7 few TRBV7-9 CASSPGQSSYEQYF TGTGCCAGCAGCCCCGGACAGAGCTCCTACGAGCAGTACTTC
TRBD1 TRBJ2-5 many TRBV7-6 CASSSVTGVGETQYF TGTGCCAGCAGCTCCGTGACAGGGGTTGGGGAGACCCAGTACTTC
- TRBJ2-3 many TRBV29-1 CSVAGTDTQYF TGCAGCGTTGCTGGCACAGATACGCAGTATTTT
TRBD1 TRBJ2-5 many TRBV28 CASSGGQVRETQYF TGTGCCAGCAGTGGAGGACAGGTCAGGGAGACCCAGTACTTC
- TRBJ1-1 many TRBV6-5 CASSYGVRSVNTEAFF TGTGCCAGCAGTTATGGGGTCAGGTCTGTGAACACTGAAGCTTTCTTT
TRBD1 TRBJ1-1 many TRBV27 CASTGTGTNTEAFF TGTGCCAGCACGGGGACAGGGACCAACACTGAAGCTTTCTTT
- TRBJ2-7 many TRBV5-6 CASSPQLGSSYEQYF TGTGCCAGCAGCCCCCAGCTAGGGAGCTCCTACGAGCAGTACTTC
- TRBJ1-1 many TRBV27 CASSSGVLPEAFF TGTGCCAGCAGTTCCGGAGTACTCCCTGAAGCTTTCTTT
- TRBJ2-3 many TRBV6-5 CASSSLSLSTDTQYF TGTGCCAGCAGTTCGCTTAGTCTGAGCACAGATACGCAGTATTTT
TRBD2 TRBJ2-1 many TRBV5-1 CASSSLAGSYNEQFF TGCGCCAGCAGCTCTCTAGCGGGCTCCTACAATGAGCAGTTCTTC
- TRBJ1-1 many TRBV29-1 CSVDPRVMNTEAFF TGCAGCGTTGACCCCAGGGTAATGAACACTGAAGCTTTCTTT
- TRBJ1-2 many TRBV20-1 CSARDRRGTTNYGYTF TGCAGTGCTAGAGATCGGAGGGGAACAACTAACTATGGCTACACCTTC
- TRBJ2-1 few TRBV12-5 CASGSPERPYNEQFF TGTGCTAGTGGTTCCCCCGAGCGGCCCTACAATGAGCAGTTCTTC
TRBD2 TRBJ2-5 many TRBV5-4 CASSSSGTSGGKTQYF TGTGCCAGCAGCTCATCCGGGACTAGCGGGGGGAAGACCCAGTACTTC
TRBD1 TRBJ1-6 many TRBV20-1 CSARGDRGDSPLHF TGCAGTGCTAGAGGGGACAGGGGGGATTCACCCCTCCACTTT
- TRBJ2-7 many TRBV6-6 CASSYSLDSSYEQYF TGTGCCAGCAGTTACTCGTTGGACAGCTCCTACGAGCAGTACTTC
- TRBJ2-1 many TRBV4-1 CASSPPSGDSYNEQFF TGCGCCAGCAGCCCTCCTTCAGGGGACTCCTACAATGAGCAGTTCTTC
- TRBJ2-3 many TRBV7-2 CASSPDRWAGTDTQYF TGTGCCAGCAGCCCAGATCGGTGGGCGGGAACAGATACGCAGTATTTT
TRBD1 TRBJ2-3 many TRBV5-1 CASGQGPSTDTQYF TGCGCCAGCGGACAGGGTCCTAGCACAGATACGCAGTATTTT
TRBD1 TRBJ2-5 many TRBV5-1 CASSVGTEYQETQYF TGCGCCAGCAGCGTCGGGACAGAGTACCAAGAGACCCAGTACTTC
- TRBJ1-6 many TRBV21-1 CASSKGVAGGKPPGPLHF TGTGCCAGCAGCAAAGGGGTCGCCGGGGGAAAACCTCCGGGGCCCCTCCACTTT
- TRBJ2-3 many TRBV6-1 CASTGRAGLGTDTQYF TGTGCCAGCACGGGCCGGGCGGGACTCGGCACAGATACGCAGTATTTT
- TRBJ2-3 many TRBV7-6 CASSLAGGPGTDTQYF TGTGCCAGCAGCTTAGCGGGCGGCCCTGGCACAGATACGCAGTATTTT
- TRBJ1-3 many TRBV5-1 CASSLDLSGNTIYF TGCGCCAGCAGCTTGGATCTCTCTGGAAACACCATATATTTT
TRBD1 TRBJ1-4 many TRBV6-1 CASSEEIGGRRYEKLFF TGTGCCAGCAGTGAAGAAATAGGGGGCAGACGATATGAAAAACTGTTTTTT
- TRBJ1-5 - TRBV19 CASSPGYGDNRPQHF TGTGCCAGTAGCCCCGGTTACGGCGACAATAGGCCCCAGCATTTT
TRBD2 TRBJ2-7 - TRBV15 CATSRVASGYYEQYF TGTGCCACCAGCAGAGTGGCTAGCGGCTACTACGAGCAGTACTTC
- TRBJ2-5 many TRBV6-5 CASSYSRGSQETQYF TGTGCCAGCAGTTACTCGAGGGGGTCCCAAGAGACCCAGTACTTC
TRBD2 TRBJ2-2 many TRBV6-6 CASVLAGGPTGELFF TGTGCCAGCGTACTAGCGGGGGGGCCCACCGGGGAGCTGTTTTTT
- TRBJ1-5 many TRBV12-3/TRBV12-4 CASRGSGAYSNQPQHF TGTGCCAGCAGAGGATCGGGGGCATATAGCAATCAGCCCCAGCATTTT
TRBD1 TRBJ1-2 many TRBV20-1 CSAVDRGRIMGGYTF TGCAGTGCGGTCGACAGGGGGCGGATAATGGGTGGCTACACCTTC
- TRBJ1-4 many TRBV5-1 CASSRTTTNEKLFF TGCGCCAGCAGCCGAACTACAACTAATGAAAAACTGTTTTTT
- TRBJ1-4 many TRBV7-8 CASSAYGLNEKLFF TGTGCCAGCAGCGCCTACGGACTGAATGAAAAACTGTTTTTT
- TRBJ2-1 many TRBV20-1 CSAPASGRGLHNEQFF TGCAGTGCTCCCGCGTCGGGGAGGGGGTTACACAATGAGCAGTTCTTC
TRBD2 TRBJ2-5 many TRBV18 CASSKTSGKYQETQYF TGTGCCAGCTCAAAGACTAGCGGGAAGTACCAAGAGACCCAGTACTTC
- TRBJ2-3 many TRBV10-3 CAISTRDTPTDTQYF TGTGCCATTAGCACTCGGGACACCCCCACAGATACGCAGTATTTT
TRBD2 TRBJ2-3 many TRBV6-5 CASRSSGGAIDTQYF TGTGCCAGCAGATCTAGCGGGGGGGCCATTGATACGCAGTATTTT
TRBD1 TRBJ1-4 many TRBV28 CASSSANRGREKLFF TGTGCCAGCAGTTCGGCCAATAGGGGGCGAGAAAAACTGTTTTTT
TRBD1 TRBJ1-1 many TRBV5-1 CASDQSGTGTEAFF TGCGCCAGTGACCAAAGCGGGACAGGGACTGAAGCTTTCTTT
- TRBJ2-7 many TRBV4-1 CASSQVYEFSYEQYF TGCGCCAGCAGCCAAGTATACGAGTTCTCCTACGAGCAGTACTTC